This T cell receptor beta chain is drawn from a study of T cells in localized non-small cell lung cancer. Germline V gives CDR1 LGHNA, CDR2 YNFKEQ. This CDR3 spans 14 amino acids. Losses at the gene ends were 4 bases for V and 5 bases for J; bases not matched to a gene: 5. The method was immunoSEQ multiplex PCR; TCRdb's version includes in-frame clones alone and lacks a portion of them. The data show about 29,000 clones, about nine tenths seen once. The rearrangement joins TRBV4-2 to TRBJ2-1; 7 positions agree with TRBD1. This receptor was taken from a male donor at least 60 years old with stage I lung adenocarcinoma. The specimen comprised peripheral blood, sampled before any cancer treatment. CDR3: CASSRRTGNNEQFF. In nucleotides, the CDR3 is TGTGCCAGCAGCCGCAGGACAGGAAACAATGAGCAGTTCTTC.